The 18 T cell receptor beta chains listed next were all sequenced from one sample in a study of cytomegalovirus exposure and HLA in healthy donors. The study ran its PCR with 60 Vbeta and 13 Jbeta primers. Measured with immunoSEQ multiplex PCR; TCRdb has only the in-frame clones, and not every one. There are 83,000 or so clones in the sample; about 75% occur only once, and around a tenth lies in the top ten. The source material was PBMCs. The receptors were gathered from a man aged 30-40 years in good health and CMV-seropositive.

The V call is TRBV19, the J call TRBJ1-4; D is ambiguous. Trimming left V 9 bases short and J 2 bases short, with 10 bases between. CDR1 is LNHDA, CDR2 SQIVND, per germline (reference sequence). This CDR3 comprises 13 residues. The CDR3 sequence: CASRGWTNEKLFF. The CDR3, as DNA: TGTGCCAGCCGAGGGTGGACTAATGAAAAACTGTTTTTT.

This chain links TRBV5-4 with TRBJ2-2, with D perhaps TRBD1 (5 bases). Trimming left V 4 bases short and J 7 bases short, with 17 bases between. CDR1 and CDR2 (germline): SGHNT, YYREEE (reference sequence). The CDR3 is made up of 15 amino acids. CDR3 sequence reads: CASSRPRVKGGELFF. In DNA form, the CDR3 reads TGTGCCAGCAGCCGGCCCAGGGTCAAGGGCGGGGAGCTGTTTTTT.

The rearrangement joins TRBV7-2 to TRBJ2-5; 8 bases are a match to TRBD1. The CDR3 is 15 residues long. The J segment lost 4 bases and the V segment lost 5 bases, leaving 9 bases of the junction unmatched. Per germline, CDR1 SGHTA and CDR2 FQGNSA. DNA of the CDR3: TGTGCCAGCAGCCAGGGGGCATTAGGGGGAGAGACCCAGTACTTC. Translating it yields CASSQGALGGETQYF. Filled out from reference TRBV7-2 and TRBJ2-5, the complete variable domain reads GAGVSQSPSNKVTEKGKDVELRCDPISGHTALYWYRQSLGQGLEFLIYFQGNSAPDKSGLPSDRFSAERTGGSVSTLTIQRTQQEDSAVYLCASSQGALGGETQYFGPGTRLLVL.

The V gene is TRBV5-1, the J gene TRBJ2-1; D is unresolved. V was clipped by 5 bases and J by 15 bases, with 21 bases between them. The CDR3 totals 13 residues. Looked up from germline, CDR1 is SGHRS and CDR2 is YFSETQ. The CDR3 nucleotides read TGCGCCAGCAGTGAAAAGCTGGGCTTTGGTCGGTTCTTC. Protein: CASSEKLGFGRFF.

The CDR3 sequence is CASSRTGVSPLHF. CDR3 DNA: TGTGCCAGCAGCCGGACAGGGGTTTCACCCCTCCACTTT. This sequence joins TRBV9 and TRBJ1-6, with 9 bases matching TRBD1. The J segment lost 9 bases and the V segment lost 4 bases, leaving 2 bases of the junction unmatched. Germline assignment: CDR1 SGDLS and CDR2 YYNGEE. The CDR3 has 13 residues.

This clone has a single count. The chain uses TRBV6-6 and TRBJ1-1, with 8 bases that match TRBD1. CDR1 and CDR2 (germline): MNHNY, SVGAGI (reference sequence). The trim removed 9 bases at V and 1 base at J, leaving 4 bases unmatched. This CDR3 comprises 13 residues. The DNA for the CDR3 is TGTGCCAGTGACAGGGGACAGAACACTGAAGCTTTCTTT. Protein: CASDRGQNTEAFF.

The V and J genes are TRBV27 and TRBJ2-1; TRBD1 matches 8 bases. Germline-derived CDR1 and CDR2 are MNHEY and SMNVEV (reference sequence). J lost 2 bases, V lost 2 bases, and 8 bases had no gene match. This CDR3 is 17 amino acids long. CDR3 DNA: TGTGCCAGCAGTTTAAGGGAGAGACAGGGGCCCTACAATGAGCAGTTCTTC. Translated: CASSLRERQGPYNEQFF.

The table lists this clone with a count of one. This chain joins TRBV11-2 and TRBJ1-1; D uncertain. Trimming removed 3 bases from V and 1 base from J, with 6 bases in between. This CDR3 has 13 residues. Germline CDR1 SGHAT, CDR2 FQNNGV. This chain's CDR3 is CASSFTGNTEAFF. Here the CDR3 DNA reads TGTGCCAGCAGCTTCACCGGGAACACTGAAGCTTTCTTT.

This chain connects TRBV2 to TRBJ1-1, with 8 positions matching TRBD1. Trimming took 6 bases from V and 3 from J; bases not matched to a gene: 3. The CDR3 sequence is 13 residues long. Germline loops: CDR1 SNHLY, CDR2 FYNNEI. CDR3 DNA sequence: TGTGCCAGCAGCGGACAGGGTCACACTGAAGCTTTCTTT. Translated, it gives CASSGQGHTEAFF. Together with reference TRBV2 and TRBJ1-1, the CDR3 gives the full variable domain: EPEVTQTPSHQVTQMGQEVILRCVPISNHLYFYWYRQILGQKVEFLVSFYNNEISEKSEIFDDQFSVERPDGSNFTLKIRSTKLEDSAMYFCASSGQGHTEAFFGQGTRLTVV.

The CDR3 protein is CASSTLGTGNNEQFF. The CDR3 DNA reads as TGTGCCAGCAGCACCCTGGGGACAGGAAACAATGAGCAGTTCTTC. The V call is TRBV9, the J call TRBJ2-1; 8 bases match TRBD1. From germline, CDR1 is SGDLS and CDR2 YYNGEE. The CDR3 is 15 residues long. V lost 4 bases, J lost 5 bases, and 8 bases stayed unmatched.

This clone occurred a few times. The chain employs TRBV9 and TRBJ1-6; 10 nucleotides match TRBD1. V gave up 3 bases and J gave up 7 bases; unmatched junction bases: 10. Germline-derived CDR1 and CDR2 are SGDLS and YYNGEE. The CDR3 runs to 17 residues. The CDR3 sequence is CASSARPGTGDNSPLHF. The CDR3 coding sequence is TGTGCCAGCAGCGCCCGTCCCGGGACAGGGGACAATTCACCCCTCCACTTT.

This sequence joins TRBV11-2 and TRBJ2-2; no definite D call. The CDR3 covers 17 residues. In germline, CDR1 is SGHAT, CDR2 FQNNGV. V lost 0 bases and J lost 1, with 12 bases in between. CDR3 loop: CASSLDGWAMNTGELFF. The CDR3, as DNA: TGTGCCAGCAGCTTAGATGGTTGGGCCATGAACACCGGGGAGCTGTTTTTT.

The chain employs TRBV30 and TRBJ2-5, with 9 bases identical to TRBD2. This CDR3 contains 14 residues. V shed 3 bases and J 4 bases; nucleotides not matched to a gene: 6. CDR1 and CDR2 (germline): GTSNPN, SVGIG (reference sequence). This chain's CDR3 is CAWREAGGSETQYF. CDR3 nucleotide sequence: TGTGCCTGGAGAGAAGCGGGGGGCTCAGAGACCCAGTACTTC.

This sequence joins TRBV4-1 and TRBJ1-2; 8 positions match TRBD1. The junction had 7 bases not matched to a gene; V was cut back by 4 bases and J by 3 bases. The CDR3 sequence is 15 residues long. Germline V gene data show CDR1 as MGHRA and CDR2 as YSYEKL. The CDR3: CASSPGGGGYYGYTF. CDR3 nucleotide sequence: TGCGCCAGCAGCCCAGGGGGCGGGGGCTACTATGGCTACACCTTC.

Only a few counts were recorded for this clone. J is TRBJ1-2 and V is TRBV4-1; D is unresolved. Trimming shortened V by 0 bases and J by 3 bases, and 8 bases separated the two germline ends. CDR1 and CDR2 from the germline V gene are MGHRA and YSYEKL. The CDR3 sequence is 14 residues long. The DNA of the CDR3 is TGCGCCAGCAGCCAAGACTTCCCTGACTATGGCTACACCTTC. The encoded protein is CASSQDFPDYGYTF.

The CDR3 sequence is CASSSGLAGGGDTQYF. Written as DNA, the CDR3 is TGCGCCAGCAGCTCGGGACTAGCGGGGGGGGGTGATACGCAGTATTTT. The chain is built from TRBV5-1 and TRBJ2-3; 16 bases fit TRBD2. CDR3 length equals 16 residues. Unmatched junction bases numbered 4, after V lost 3 bases and J lost 6 bases. Germline V gives CDR1 SGHRS, CDR2 YFSETQ. Variable domain in full (rest from reference TRBV5-1 and TRBJ2-3): KAGVTQTPRYLIKTRGQQVTLSCSPISGHRSVSWYQQTPGQGLQFLFEYFSETQRNKGNFPGRFSGRQFSNSRSEMNVSTLELGDSALYLCASSSGLAGGGDTQYFGPGTRLTVL.

Only a few counts were recorded for this clone. The rearrangement joins TRBV5-8 to TRBJ1-5, with TRBD1 identical over 8 bases. Per germline, CDR1 SGHTS and CDR2 YDEGEE. The CDR3 consists of 13 residues. J gave up 9 bases and V 0 bases, and 2 bases lay outside the gene matches. Here the CDR3 reads CASSLDRGGPQHF. As DNA, the CDR3 is TGTGCCAGCAGCTTGGACAGGGGGGGGCCCCAGCATTTT.

The rearrangement uses TRBV11-2 and TRBJ2-5; 7 bases align to TRBD2. The V gene end was trimmed by 5 bases and the J gene end by 5 bases; junction bases not matched to a gene: 8. This CDR3 has 14 residues. Germline CDR1 and CDR2: SGHAT and FQNNGV. CDR3 sequence: CASSPGLLTETQYF. Here the CDR3 DNA reads TGTGCCAGCAGCCCGGGACTATTAACGGAGACCCAGTACTTC. The full variable domain, its missing parts supplied by reference TRBV11-2 and TRBJ2-5, is EAGVAQSPRYKIIEKRQSVAFWCNPISGHATLYWYQQILGQGPKLLIQFQNNGVVDDSQLPKDRFSAERLKGVDSTLKIQPAKLEDSAVYLCASSPGLLTETQYFGPGTRLLVL.